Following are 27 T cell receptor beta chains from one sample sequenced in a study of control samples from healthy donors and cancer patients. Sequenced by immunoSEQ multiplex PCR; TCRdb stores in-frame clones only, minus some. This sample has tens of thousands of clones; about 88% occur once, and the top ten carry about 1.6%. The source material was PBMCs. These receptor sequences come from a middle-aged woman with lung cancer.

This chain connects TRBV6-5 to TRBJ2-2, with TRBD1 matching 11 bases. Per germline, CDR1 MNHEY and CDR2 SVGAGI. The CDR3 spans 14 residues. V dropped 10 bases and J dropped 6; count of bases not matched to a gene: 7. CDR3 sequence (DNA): TGTGCCATCCGGGACAGGGGGGACGCCGGGGAGCTGTTTTTT. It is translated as CAIRDRGDAGELFF.

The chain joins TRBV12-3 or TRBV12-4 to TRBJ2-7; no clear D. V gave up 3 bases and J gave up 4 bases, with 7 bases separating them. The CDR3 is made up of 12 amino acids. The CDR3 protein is CASSLFGYEQYF. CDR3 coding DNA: TGTGCCAGCAGTTTGTTTGGGTACGAGCAGTACTTC.

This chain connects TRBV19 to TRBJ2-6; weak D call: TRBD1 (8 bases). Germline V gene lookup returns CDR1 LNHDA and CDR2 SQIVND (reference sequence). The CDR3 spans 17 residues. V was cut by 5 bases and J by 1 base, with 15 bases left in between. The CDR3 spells CASSSQGGNSGANVLTF. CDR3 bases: TGTGCCAGTAGTTCACAGGGGGGGAATTCTGGGGCCAACGTCCTGACTTTC. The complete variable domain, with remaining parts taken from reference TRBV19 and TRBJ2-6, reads DGGITQSPKYLFRKEGQNVTLSCEQNLNHDAMYWYRQDPGQGLRLIYYSQIVNDFQKGDIAEGYSVSREKKESFPLTVTSAQKNPTAFYLCASSSQGGNSGANVLTFGAGSRLTVL.

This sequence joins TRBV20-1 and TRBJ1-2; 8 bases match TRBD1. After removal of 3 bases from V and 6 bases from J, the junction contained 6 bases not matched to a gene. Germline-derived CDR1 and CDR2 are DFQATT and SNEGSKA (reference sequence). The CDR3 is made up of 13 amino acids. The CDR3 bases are TGCAGTGCTAGTGCCCCGACAGGGGATGGCTACACCTTC. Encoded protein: CSASAPTGDGYTF.

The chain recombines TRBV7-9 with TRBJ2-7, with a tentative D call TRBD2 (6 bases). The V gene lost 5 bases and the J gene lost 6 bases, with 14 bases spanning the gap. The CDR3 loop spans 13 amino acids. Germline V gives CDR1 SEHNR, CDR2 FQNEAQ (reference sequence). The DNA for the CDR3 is TGTGCCAGCAGCCCCCCCTTGGGGGGCGAGCAGTACTTC. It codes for CASSPPLGGEQYF.

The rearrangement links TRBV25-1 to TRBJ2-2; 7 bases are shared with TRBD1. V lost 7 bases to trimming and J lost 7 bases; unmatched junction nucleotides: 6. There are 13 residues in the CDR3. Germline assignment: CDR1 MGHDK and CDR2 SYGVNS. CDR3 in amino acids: CASKRGQGGELFF. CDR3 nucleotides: TGTGCCAGCAAGAGGGGGCAAGGCGGGGAGCTGTTTTTT.

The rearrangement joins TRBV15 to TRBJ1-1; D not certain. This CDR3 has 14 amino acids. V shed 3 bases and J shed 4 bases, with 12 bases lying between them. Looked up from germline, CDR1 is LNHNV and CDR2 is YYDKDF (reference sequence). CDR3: CATSRGSDGTEAFF. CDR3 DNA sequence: TGTGCCACCAGCAGGGGCTCCGATGGCACTGAAGCTTTCTTT. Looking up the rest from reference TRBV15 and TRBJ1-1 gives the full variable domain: DAMVIQNPRYQVTQFGKPVTLSCSQTLNHNVMYWYQQKSSQAPKLLFHYYDKDFNNEADTPDNFQSRRPNTSFCFLDIRSPGLGDTAMYLCATSRGSDGTEAFFGQGTRLTVV.

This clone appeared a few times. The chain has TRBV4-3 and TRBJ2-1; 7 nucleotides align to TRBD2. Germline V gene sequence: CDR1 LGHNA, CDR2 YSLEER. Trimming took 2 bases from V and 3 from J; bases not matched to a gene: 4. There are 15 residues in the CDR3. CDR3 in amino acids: CASSQSAGDYNEQFF. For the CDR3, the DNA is TGCGCCAGCAGCCAATCTGCGGGGGACTACAATGAGCAGTTCTTC.

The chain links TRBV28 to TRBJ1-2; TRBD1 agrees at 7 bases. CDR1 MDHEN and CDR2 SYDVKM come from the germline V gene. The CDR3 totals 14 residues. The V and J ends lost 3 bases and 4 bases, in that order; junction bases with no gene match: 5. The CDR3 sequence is CASSLRAGGYGYTF. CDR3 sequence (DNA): TGTGCCAGCAGTTTGCGGGCAGGGGGCTATGGCTACACCTTC.

The CDR3 DNA reads as TGTGCCAGCAGCCGAGGACCCACAGGGGCAGATACGCAGTATTTT. Residues: CASSRGPTGADTQYF. J is TRBJ2-3 and V is TRBV3-1 (or the pseudogene TRBV3-2), with 7 nucleotides matching TRBD1. J was trimmed by 4 bases and V by 4 bases; bases with no gene match: 8. Germline loops: CDR1 LGHDT, CDR2 YNNKEL (reference sequence). This CDR3 is 15 amino acids long.

CDR3 in amino acids: CASGPGTGGSRVWEKLFF. As DNA, the CDR3 is TGTGCTAGTGGCCCCGGGACAGGGGGCTCCCGGGTTTGGGAAAAACTGTTTTTT. The J gene is TRBJ1-4, the V gene TRBV12-5, with 12 bases fitting TRBD1. Germline CDR1 reads LGHNT; CDR2 reads FRNRAP. CDR3 length: 18 residues. Trimming took 6 bases from V and 8 from J; bases not matched to a gene: 16. Complete variable domain (other parts from reference TRBV12-5 and TRBJ1-4): DARVTQTPRHKVTEMGQEVTMRCQPILGHNTVFWYRQTMMQGLELLAYFRNRAPLDDSGMPKDRFSAEMPDATLATLKIQPSEPRDSAVYFCASGPGTGGSRVWEKLFFGSGTQLSVL.

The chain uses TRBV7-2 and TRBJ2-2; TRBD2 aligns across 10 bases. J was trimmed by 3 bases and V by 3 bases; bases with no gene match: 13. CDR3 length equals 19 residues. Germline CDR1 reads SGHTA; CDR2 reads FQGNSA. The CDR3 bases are TGTGCCAGCAGCTTCCCGAATAGCGGGGGGACCTGGGACACCGGGGAGCTGTTTTTT. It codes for CASSFPNSGGTWDTGELFF.

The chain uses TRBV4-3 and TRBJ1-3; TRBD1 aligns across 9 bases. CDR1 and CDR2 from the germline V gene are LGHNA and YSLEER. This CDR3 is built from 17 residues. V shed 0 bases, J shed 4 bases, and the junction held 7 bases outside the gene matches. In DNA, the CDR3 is TGCGCCAGCAGCCAAGATCTAAGGACAGGGGCCGGAAACACCATATATTTT. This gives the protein CASSQDLRTGAGNTIYF.

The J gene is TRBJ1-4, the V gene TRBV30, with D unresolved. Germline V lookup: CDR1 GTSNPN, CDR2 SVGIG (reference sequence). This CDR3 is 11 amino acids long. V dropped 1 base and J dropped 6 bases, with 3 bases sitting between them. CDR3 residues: CAWSGDEKLFF. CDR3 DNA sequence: TGTGCCTGGAGTGGTGATGAAAAACTGTTTTTT.

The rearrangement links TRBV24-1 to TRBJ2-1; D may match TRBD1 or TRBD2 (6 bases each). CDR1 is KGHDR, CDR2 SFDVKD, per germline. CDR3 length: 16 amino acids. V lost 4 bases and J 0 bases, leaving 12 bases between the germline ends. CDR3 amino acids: CATSEEGEGSYNEQFF. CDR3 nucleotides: TGTGCCACCAGTGAGGAGGGGGAAGGCTCCTACAATGAGCAGTTCTTC.

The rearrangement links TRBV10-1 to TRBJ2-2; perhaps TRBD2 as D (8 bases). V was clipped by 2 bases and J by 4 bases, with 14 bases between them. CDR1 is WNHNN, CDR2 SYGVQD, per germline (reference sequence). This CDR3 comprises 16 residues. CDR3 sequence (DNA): TGCGCCAGCAGTGAGCGGGAGGGGGCAAGCACCGGGGAGCTGTTTTTT. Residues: CASSEREGASTGELFF.

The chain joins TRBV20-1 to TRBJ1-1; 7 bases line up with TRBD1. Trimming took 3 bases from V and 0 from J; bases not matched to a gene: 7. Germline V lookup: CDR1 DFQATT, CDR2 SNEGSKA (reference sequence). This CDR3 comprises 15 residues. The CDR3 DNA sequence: TGCAGTGCTAGTAGTAGGGGGCTGCTGAACACTGAAGCTTTCTTT. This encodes CSASSRGLLNTEAFF.

For the CDR3, the DNA is TGTGCCAGCAGCTTGGACTCTTGGACCCACGAGCAGTACTTC. Its protein product is CASSLDSWTHEQYF. The chain is built from TRBV5-6 and TRBJ2-7; no definite D call. V lost 0 bases to trimming and J lost 5 bases, with 12 bases between them. The CDR3 consists of 14 residues. In germline, CDR1 is SGHDT, CDR2 YYEEEE.

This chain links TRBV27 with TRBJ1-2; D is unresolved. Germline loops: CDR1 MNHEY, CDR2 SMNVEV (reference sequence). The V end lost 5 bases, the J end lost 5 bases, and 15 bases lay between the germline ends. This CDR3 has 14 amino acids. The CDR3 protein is CASSPRLLGYGYTF. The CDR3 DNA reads TGTGCCAGCAGTCCCAGGTTATTGGGGTATGGCTACACCTTC.

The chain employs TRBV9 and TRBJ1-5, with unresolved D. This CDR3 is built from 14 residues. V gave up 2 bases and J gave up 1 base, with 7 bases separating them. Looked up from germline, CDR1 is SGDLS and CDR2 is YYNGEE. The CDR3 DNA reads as TGTGCCAGCAGCGTCGGTATCAGCAATCAGCCCCAGCATTTT. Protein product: CASSVGISNQPQHF.

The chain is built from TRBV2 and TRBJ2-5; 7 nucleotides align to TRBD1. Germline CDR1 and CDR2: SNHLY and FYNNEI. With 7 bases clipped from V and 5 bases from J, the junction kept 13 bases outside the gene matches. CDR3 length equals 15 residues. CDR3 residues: CASTRDSVTEETQYF. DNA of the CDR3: TGTGCCAGCACCCGGGACAGTGTCACGGAGGAGACCCAGTACTTC.

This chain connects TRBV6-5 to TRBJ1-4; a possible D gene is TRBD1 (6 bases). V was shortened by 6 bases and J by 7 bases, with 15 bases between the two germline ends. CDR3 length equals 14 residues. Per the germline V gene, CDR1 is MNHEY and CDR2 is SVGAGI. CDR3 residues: CASSPITGFEKLFF. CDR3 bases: TGTGCCAGCAGCCCCATTACAGGGTTTGAAAAACTGTTTTTT.

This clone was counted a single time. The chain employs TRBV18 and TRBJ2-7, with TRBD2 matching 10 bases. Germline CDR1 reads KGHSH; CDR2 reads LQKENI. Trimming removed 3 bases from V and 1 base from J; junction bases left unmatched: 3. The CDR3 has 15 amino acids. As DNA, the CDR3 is TGTGCCAGCTCACCTAGCGGGGGGATGTCCTACGAGCAGTACTTC. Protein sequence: CASSPSGGMSYEQYF.

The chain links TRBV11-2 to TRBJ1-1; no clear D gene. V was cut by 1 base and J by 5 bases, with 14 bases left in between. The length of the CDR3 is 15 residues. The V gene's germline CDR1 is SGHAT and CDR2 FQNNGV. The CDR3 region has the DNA TGTGCCAGCAGCTTAGGGGCAGGAGAGGGAACTGAAGCTTTCTTT. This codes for CASSLGAGEGTEAFF.

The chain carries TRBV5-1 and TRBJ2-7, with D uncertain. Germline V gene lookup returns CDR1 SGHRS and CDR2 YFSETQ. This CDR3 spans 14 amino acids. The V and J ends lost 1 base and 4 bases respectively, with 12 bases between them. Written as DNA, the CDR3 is TGCGCCAGCAGCTTGACGTTCGGCGTTTACGAGCAGTACTTC. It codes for CASSLTFGVYEQYF.

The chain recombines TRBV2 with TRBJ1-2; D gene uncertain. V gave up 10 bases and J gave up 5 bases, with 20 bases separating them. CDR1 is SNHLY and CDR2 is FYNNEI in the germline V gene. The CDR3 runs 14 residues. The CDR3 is CATSPEAGEYGYTF. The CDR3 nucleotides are TGTGCCACTTCACCAGAGGCAGGCGAATATGGCTACACCTTC.

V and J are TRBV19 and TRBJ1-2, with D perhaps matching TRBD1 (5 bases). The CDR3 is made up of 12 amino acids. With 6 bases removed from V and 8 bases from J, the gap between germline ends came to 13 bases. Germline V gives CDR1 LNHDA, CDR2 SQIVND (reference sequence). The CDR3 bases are TGTGCCAGTAGCCCAGGGTTCTGGGGCTACACCTTC. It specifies CASSPGFWGYTF.